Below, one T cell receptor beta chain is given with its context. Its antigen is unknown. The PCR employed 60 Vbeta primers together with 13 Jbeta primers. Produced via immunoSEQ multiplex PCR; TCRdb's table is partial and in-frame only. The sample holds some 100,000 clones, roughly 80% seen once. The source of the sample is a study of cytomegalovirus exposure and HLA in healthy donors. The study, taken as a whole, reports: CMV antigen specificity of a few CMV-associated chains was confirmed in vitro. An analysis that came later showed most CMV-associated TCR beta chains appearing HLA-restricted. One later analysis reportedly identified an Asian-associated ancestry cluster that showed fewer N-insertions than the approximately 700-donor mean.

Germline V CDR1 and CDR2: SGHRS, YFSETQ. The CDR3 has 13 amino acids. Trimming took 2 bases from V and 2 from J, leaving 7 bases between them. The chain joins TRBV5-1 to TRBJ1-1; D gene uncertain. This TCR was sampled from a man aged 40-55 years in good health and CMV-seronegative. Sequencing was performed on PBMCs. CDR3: CASSFNINTEAFF. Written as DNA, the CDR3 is TGCGCCAGCAGCTTCAACATAAACACTGAAGCTTTCTTT. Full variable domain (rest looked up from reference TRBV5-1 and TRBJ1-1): KAGVTQTPRYLIKTRGQQVTLSCSPISGHRSVSWYQQTPGQGLQFLFEYFSETQRNKGNFPGRFSGRQFSNSRSEMNVSTLELGDSALYLCASSFNINTEAFFGQGTRLTVV.